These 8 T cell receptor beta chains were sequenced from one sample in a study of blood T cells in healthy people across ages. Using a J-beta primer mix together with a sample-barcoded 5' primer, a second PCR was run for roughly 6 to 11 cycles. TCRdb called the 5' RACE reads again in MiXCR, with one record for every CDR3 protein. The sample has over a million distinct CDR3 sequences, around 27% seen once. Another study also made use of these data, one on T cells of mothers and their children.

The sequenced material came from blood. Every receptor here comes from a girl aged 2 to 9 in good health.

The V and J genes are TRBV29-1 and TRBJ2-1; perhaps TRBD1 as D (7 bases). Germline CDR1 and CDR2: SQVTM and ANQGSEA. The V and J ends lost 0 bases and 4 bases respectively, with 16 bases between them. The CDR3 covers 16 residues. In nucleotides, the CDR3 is TGCAGCGTTGAAGATGCCCAGGGGGGTGAATACAATGAGCAGTTCTTC. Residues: CSVEDAQGGEYNEQFF.

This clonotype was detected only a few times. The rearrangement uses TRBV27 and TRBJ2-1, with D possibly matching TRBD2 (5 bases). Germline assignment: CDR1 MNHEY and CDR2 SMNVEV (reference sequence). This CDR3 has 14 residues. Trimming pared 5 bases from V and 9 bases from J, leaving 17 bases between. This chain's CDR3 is CASSAPASPGEQFF. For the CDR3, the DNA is TGTGCCAGCAGTGCCCCGGCTAGCCCTGGTGAGCAGTTCTTC.

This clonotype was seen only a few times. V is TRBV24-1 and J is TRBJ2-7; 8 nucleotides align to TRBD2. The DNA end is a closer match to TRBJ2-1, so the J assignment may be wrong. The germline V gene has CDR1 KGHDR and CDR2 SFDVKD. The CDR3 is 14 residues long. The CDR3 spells CATCGTRADNEQFF. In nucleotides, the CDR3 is TGTGCCACCTGCGGGACTAGGGCTGATAATGAGCAGTTCTTC.

Written as DNA, the CDR3 is TGTGCCAGCCGTCGTGGAGCAACTAATGAAAAACTGTTTTTT. Translating it yields CASRRGATNEKLFF. The rearrangement joins TRBV6-1 to TRBJ1-4, with D hard to call. The germline gives CDR1 MNHNS, CDR2 SASEGT. V dropped 8 bases and J dropped 0 bases, with 10 bases sitting between them. The CDR3 loop spans 14 amino acids.

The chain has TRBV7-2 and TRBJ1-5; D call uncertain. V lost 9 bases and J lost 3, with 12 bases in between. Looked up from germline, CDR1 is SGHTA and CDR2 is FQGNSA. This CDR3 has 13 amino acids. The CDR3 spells CASGLSTNQPQHF. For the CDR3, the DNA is TGTGCCAGTGGACTGTCTACCAATCAGCCCCAGCATTTT.

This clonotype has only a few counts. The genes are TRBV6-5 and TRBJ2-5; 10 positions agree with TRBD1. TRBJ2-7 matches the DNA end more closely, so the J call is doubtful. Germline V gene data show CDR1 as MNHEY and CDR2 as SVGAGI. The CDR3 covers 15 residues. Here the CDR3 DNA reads TGTGCCAGCAGTCGGACCTCCGGGACAGGGGACGAGCAGTACTTC. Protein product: CASSRTSGTGDEQYF.

Written as DNA, the CDR3 is TGCGCCAGCAGCCCTGACGCAGGAGGCTACACCTTC. Amino acids: CASSPDAGGYTF. This chain joins TRBV5-1 and TRBJ1-2, with D unresolved. Trimming pared 4 bases from V and 8 bases from J, leaving 12 bases between. This CDR3 has 12 amino acids. Germline V CDR1 and CDR2: SGHRS, YFSETQ.

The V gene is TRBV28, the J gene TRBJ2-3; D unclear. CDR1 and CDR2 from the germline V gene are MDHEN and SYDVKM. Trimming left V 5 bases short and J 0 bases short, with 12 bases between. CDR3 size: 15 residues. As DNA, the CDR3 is TGTGCCAGCAGTAATAAGATATCTAGCACAGATACGCAGTATTTT. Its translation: CASSNKISSTDTQYF.